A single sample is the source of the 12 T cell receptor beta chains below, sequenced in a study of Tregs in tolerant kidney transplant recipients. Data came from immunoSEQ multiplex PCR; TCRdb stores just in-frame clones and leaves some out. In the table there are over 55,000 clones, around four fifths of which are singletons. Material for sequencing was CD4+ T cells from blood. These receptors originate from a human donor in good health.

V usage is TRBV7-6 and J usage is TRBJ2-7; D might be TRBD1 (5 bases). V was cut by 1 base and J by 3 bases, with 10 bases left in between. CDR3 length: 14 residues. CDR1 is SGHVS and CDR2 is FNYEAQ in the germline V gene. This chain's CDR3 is CASSLGRRGYEQYF. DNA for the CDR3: TGTGCCAGCAGCTTAGGTCGTAGGGGCTACGAGCAGTACTTC.

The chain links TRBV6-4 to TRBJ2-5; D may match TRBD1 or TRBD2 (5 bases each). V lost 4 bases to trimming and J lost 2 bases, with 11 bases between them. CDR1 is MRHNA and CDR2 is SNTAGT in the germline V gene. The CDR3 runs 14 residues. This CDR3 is CASSGRTPQETQYF. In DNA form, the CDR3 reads TGTGCCAGCAGTGGGAGGACACCTCAAGAGACCCAGTACTTC.

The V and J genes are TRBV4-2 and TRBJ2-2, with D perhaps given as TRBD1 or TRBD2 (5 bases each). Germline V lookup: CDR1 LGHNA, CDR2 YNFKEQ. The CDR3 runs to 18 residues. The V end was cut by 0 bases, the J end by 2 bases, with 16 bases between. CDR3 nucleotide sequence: TGTGCCAGCAGCCAAGATAAGGGCCCCGGGACCAACACCGGGGAGCTGTTTTTT. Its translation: CASSQDKGPGTNTGELFF.

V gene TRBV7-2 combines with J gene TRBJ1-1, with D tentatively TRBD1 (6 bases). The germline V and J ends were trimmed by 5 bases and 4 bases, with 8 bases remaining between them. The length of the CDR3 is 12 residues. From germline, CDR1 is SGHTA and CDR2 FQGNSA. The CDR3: CASSPRGTEAFF. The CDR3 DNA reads TGTGCCAGCAGCCCCAGGGGCACTGAAGCTTTCTTT. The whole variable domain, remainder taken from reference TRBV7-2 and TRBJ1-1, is GAGVSQSPSNKVTEKGKDVELRCDPISGHTALYWYRQSLGQGLEFLIYFQGNSAPDKSGLPSDRFSAERTGGSVSTLTIQRTQQEDSAVYLCASSPRGTEAFFGQGTRLTVV.

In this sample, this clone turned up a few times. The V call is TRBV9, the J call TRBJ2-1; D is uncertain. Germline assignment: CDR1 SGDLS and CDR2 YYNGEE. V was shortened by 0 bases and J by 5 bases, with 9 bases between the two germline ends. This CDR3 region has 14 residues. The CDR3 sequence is CASSVGTTHNEQFF. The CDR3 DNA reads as TGTGCCAGCAGCGTAGGGACGACTCACAATGAGCAGTTCTTC.

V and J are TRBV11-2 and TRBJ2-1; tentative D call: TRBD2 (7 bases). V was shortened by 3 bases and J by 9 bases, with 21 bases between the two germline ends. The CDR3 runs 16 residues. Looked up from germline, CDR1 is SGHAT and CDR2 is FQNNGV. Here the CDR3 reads CASSFRGGSGTSEQFF. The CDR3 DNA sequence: TGTGCCAGCAGCTTTAGAGGGGGAAGCGGGACTTCTGAGCAGTTCTTC.

As DNA, the CDR3 is TGTGCCAGCAGTTACCCACCGACAGGAGGCACCGGGGAGCTGTTTTTT. Encoded protein: CASSYPPTGGTGELFF. V gene TRBV6-5 combines with J gene TRBJ2-2, with D maybe TRBD1 (6 bases). V dropped 2 bases and J dropped 4 bases, with 14 bases sitting between them. The germline V gene encodes CDR1 MNHEY and CDR2 SVGAGI. The CDR3 is 16 amino acids.

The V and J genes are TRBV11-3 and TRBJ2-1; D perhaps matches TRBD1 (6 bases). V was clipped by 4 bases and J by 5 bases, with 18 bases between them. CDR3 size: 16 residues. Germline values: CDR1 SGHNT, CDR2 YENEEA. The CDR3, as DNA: TGTGCCAGCAGCTCCCTGGCTCGGGACAAGAACAATGAGCAGTTCTTC. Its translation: CASSSLARDKNNEQFF. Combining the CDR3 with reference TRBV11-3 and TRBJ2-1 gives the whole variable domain EAGVVQSPRYKIIEKKQPVAFWCNPISGHNTLYWYLQNLGQGPELLIRYENEEAVDDSQLPKDRFSAERLKGVDSTLKIQPAELGDSAVYLCASSSLARDKNNEQFFGPGTRLTVL.

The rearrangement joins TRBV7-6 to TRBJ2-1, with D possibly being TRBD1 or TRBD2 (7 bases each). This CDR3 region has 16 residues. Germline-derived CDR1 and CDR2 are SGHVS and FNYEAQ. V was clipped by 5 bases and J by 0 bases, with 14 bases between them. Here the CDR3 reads CASSPRGGTSYNEQFF. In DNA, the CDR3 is TGTGCCAGCAGCCCCAGGGGGGGAACCTCCTACAATGAGCAGTTCTTC.

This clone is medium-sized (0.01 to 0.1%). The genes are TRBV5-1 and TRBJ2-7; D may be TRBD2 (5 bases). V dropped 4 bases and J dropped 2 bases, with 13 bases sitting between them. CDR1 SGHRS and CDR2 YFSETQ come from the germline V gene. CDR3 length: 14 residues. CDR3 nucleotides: TGCGCCAGCAGCCCCGGGGTCGCTGCCTACGAGCAGTACTTC. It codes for CASSPGVAAYEQYF.

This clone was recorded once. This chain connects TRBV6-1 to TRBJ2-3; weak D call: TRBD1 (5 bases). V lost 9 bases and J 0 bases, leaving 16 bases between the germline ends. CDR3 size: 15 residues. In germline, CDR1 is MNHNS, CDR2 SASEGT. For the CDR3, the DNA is TGTGCCAGTTCCCGCGAGACAGCTAGCACAGATACGCAGTATTTT. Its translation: CASSRETASTDTQYF.

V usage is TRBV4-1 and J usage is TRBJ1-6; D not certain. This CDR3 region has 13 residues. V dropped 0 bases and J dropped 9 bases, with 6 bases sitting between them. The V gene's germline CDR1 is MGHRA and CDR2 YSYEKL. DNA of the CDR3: TGCGCCAGCAGCCAAGATAGGCCTTCACCCCTCCACTTT. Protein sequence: CASSQDRPSPLHF.